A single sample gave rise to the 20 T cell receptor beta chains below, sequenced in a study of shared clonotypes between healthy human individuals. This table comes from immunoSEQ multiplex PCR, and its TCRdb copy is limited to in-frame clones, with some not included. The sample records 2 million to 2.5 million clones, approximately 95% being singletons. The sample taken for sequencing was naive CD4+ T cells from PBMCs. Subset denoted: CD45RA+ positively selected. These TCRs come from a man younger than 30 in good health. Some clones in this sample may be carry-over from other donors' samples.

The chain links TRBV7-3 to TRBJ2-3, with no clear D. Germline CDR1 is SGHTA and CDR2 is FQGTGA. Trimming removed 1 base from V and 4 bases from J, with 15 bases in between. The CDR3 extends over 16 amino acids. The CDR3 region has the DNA TGTGCCAGCAGCTTAAGATCCGCCAGTCCGGCAGATACGCAGTATTTT. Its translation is CASSLRSASPADTQYF.

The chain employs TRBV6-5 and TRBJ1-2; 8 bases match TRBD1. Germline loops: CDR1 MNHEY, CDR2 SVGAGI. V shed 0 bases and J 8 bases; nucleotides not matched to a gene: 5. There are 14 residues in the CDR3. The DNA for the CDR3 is TGTGCCAGCAGTTACTCGGACAGGGAATACGGCTACACCTTC. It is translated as CASSYSDREYGYTF.

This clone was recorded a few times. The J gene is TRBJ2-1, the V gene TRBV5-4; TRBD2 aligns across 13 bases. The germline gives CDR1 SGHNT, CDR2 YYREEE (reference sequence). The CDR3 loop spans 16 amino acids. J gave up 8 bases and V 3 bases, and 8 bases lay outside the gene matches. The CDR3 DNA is TGTGCCAGCAGCTCGACTAGCGGGAGGCTCCCATATGAGCAGTTCTTC. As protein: CASSSTSGRLPYEQFF.

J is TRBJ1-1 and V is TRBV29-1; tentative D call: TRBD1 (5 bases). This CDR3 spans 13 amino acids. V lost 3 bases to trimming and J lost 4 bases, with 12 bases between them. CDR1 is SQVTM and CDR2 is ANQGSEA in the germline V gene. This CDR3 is CSVDSGFGTEAFF. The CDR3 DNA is TGCAGCGTTGACTCAGGGTTTGGCACTGAAGCTTTCTTT.

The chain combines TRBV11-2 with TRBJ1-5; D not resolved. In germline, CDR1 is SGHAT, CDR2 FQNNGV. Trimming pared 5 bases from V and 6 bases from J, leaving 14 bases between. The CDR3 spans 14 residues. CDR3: CASSVQAGGQPQHF. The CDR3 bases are TGTGCCAGCAGCGTGCAGGCAGGAGGTCAGCCCCAGCATTTT.

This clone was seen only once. CDR3 nucleotides: TGTGCCAGCAGCCAGGGACTAGCCGTTCCCACAGATACGCAGTATTTT. Protein sequence: CASSQGLAVPTDTQYF. The rearrangement uses TRBV11-2 and TRBJ2-3, with 9 bases that match TRBD2. This CDR3 spans 16 amino acids. After removal of 5 bases from V and 2 bases from J, the junction contained 8 bases not matched to a gene. The germline V gene has CDR1 SGHAT and CDR2 FQNNGV.

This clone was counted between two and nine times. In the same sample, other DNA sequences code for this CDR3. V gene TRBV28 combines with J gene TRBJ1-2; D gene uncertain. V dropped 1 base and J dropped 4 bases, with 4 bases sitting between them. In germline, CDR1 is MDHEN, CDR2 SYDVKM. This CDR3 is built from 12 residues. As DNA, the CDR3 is TGTGCCAGCAGTTTATCAGTCTATGGCTACACCTTC. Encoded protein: CASSLSVYGYTF.

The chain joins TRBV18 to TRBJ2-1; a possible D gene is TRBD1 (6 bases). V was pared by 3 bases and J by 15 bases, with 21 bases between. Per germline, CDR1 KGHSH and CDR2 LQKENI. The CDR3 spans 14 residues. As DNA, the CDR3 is TGTGCCAGCTCACCGCTGAGGGGGACCCCTTTGACGTTCTTC. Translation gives CASSPLRGTPLTFF.

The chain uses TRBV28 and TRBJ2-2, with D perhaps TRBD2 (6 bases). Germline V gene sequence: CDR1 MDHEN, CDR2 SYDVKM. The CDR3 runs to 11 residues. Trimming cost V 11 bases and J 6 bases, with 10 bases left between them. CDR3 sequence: CALGLPGELFF. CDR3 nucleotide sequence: TGTGCCTTGGGACTTCCCGGGGAGCTGTTTTTT.

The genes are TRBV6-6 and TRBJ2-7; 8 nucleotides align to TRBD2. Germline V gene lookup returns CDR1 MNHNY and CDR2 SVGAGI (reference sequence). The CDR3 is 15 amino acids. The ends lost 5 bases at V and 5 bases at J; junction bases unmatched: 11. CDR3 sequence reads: CASSQYKREFDEQYF. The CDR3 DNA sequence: TGTGCCAGCAGTCAATACAAGCGGGAGTTCGACGAGCAGTACTTC.

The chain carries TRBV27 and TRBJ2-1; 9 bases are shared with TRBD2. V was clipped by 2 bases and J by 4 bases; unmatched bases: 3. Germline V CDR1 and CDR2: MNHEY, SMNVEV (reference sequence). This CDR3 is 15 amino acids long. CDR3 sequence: CASSLSSGSYNEQFF. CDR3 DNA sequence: TGTGCCAGCAGTTTAAGTAGCGGGAGTTACAATGAGCAGTTCTTC.

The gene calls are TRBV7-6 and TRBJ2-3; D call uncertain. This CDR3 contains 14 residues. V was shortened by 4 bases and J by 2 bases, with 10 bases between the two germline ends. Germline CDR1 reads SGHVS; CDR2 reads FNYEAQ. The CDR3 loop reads CASSSPRATDTQYF. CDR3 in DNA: TGTGCCAGCAGCTCCCCCCGGGCCACAGATACGCAGTATTTT.

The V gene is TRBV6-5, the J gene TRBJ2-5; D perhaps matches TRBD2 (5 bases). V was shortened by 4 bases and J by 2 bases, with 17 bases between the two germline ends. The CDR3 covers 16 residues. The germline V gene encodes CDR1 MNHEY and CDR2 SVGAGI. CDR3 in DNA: TGTGCCAGCAGTTTCCTTCGGGGTGGGTTTCAAGAGACCCAGTACTTC. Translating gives CASSFLRGGFQETQYF.

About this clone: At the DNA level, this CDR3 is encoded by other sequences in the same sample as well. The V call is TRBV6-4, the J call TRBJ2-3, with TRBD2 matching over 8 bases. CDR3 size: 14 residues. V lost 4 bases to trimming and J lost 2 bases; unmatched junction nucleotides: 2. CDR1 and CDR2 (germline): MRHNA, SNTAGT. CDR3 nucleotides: TGTGCCAGCAGTGCGGGAGGGTCCACAGATACGCAGTATTTT. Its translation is CASSAGGSTDTQYF.

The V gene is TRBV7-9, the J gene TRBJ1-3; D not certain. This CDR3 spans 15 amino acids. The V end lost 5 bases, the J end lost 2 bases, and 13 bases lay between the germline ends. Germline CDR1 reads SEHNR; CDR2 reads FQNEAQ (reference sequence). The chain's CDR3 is CASSDGPSTGNTIYF. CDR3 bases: TGTGCCAGCAGCGACGGCCCCTCTACTGGAAACACCATATATTTT.

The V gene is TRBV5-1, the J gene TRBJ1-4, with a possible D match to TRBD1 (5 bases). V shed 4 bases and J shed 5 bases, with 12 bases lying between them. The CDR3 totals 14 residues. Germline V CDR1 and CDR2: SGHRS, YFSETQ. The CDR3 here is CASSPEAGNEKLFF. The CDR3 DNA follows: TGCGCCAGCAGCCCCGAGGCAGGGAATGAAAAACTGTTTTTT. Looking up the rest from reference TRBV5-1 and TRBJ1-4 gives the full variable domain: KAGVTQTPRYLIKTRGQQVTLSCSPISGHRSVSWYQQTPGQGLQFLFEYFSETQRNKGNFPGRFSGRQFSNSRSEMNVSTLELGDSALYLCASSPEAGNEKLFFGSGTQLSVL.

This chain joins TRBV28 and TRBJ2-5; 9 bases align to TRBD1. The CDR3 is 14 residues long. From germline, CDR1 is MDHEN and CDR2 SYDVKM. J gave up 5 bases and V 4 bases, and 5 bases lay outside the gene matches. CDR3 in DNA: TGTGCCAGCAGTTCGGGACAGGGCGTCGAGACCCAGTACTTC. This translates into CASSSGQGVETQYF.

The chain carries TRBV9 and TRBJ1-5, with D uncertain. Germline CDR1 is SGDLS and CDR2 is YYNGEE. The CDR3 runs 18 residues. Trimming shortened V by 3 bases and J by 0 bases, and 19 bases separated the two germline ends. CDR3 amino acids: CASSACPVASDSNQPQHF. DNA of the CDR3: TGTGCCAGCAGCGCTTGCCCCGTGGCATCCGATAGCAATCAGCCCCAGCATTTT.

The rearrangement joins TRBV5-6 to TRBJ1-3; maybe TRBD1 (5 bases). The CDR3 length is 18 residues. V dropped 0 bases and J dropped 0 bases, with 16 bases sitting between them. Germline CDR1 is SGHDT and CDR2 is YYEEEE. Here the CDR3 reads CASSLAVLGDTSGNTIYF. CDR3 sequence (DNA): TGTGCCAGCAGCTTGGCGGTGTTAGGGGATACCTCTGGAAACACCATATATTTT.

The DNA of the CDR3 is TGTGCCAGCAGCTTGGGACTAGCGGAGGGGTACACCGGGGAGCTGTTTTTT. Protein sequence: CASSLGLAEGYTGELFF. The chain employs TRBV7-9 and TRBJ2-2, with TRBD2 matching 11 bases. The CDR3 totals 17 residues. The ends lost 3 bases at V and 3 bases at J; junction bases unmatched: 6. Germline CDR1 reads SEHNR; CDR2 reads FQNEAQ (reference sequence).